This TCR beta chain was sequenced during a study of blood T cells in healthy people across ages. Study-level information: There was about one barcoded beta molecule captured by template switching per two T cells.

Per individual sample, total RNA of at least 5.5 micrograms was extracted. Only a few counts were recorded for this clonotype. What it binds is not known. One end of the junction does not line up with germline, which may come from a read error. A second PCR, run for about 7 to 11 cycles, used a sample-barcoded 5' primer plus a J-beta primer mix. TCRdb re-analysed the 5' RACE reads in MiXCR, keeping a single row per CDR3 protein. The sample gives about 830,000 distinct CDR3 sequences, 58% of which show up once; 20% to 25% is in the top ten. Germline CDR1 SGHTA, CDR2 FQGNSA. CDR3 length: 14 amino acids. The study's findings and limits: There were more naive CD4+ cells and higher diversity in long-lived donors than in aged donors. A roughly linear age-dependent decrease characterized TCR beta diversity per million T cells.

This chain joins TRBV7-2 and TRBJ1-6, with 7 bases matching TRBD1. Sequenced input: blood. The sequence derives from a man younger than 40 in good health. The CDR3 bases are TGTGCCAGCAGCTTCGGCCAGGGGGATTCCCCCCTCCACTTT. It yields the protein CASSFGQGDSPLHF.